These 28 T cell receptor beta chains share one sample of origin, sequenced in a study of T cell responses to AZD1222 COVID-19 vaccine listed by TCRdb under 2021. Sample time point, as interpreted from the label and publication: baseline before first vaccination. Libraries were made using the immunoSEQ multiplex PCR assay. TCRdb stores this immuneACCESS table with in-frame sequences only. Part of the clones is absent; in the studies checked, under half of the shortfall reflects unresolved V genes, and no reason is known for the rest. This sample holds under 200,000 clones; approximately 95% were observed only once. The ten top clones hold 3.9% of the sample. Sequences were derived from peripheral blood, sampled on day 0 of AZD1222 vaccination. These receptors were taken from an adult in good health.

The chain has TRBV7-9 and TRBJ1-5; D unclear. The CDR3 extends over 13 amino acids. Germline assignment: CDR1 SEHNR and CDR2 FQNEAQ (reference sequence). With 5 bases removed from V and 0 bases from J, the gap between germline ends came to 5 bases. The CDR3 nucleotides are TGTGCCAGCAGCGTAAATAGCAATCAGCCCCAGCATTTT. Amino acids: CASSVNSNQPQHF.

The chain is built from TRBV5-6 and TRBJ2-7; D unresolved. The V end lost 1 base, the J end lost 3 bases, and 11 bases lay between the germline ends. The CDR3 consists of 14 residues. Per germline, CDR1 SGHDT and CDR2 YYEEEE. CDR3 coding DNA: TGTGCCAGCAGCTTGAAGATCGGATTCTACGAGCAGTACTTC. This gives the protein CASSLKIGFYEQYF.

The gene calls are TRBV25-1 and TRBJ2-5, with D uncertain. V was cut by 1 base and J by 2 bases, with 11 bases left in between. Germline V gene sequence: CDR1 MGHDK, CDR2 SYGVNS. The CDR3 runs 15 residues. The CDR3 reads CASSEWKGPQETQYF. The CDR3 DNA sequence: TGTGCCAGCAGTGAATGGAAAGGGCCTCAAGAGACCCAGTACTTC.

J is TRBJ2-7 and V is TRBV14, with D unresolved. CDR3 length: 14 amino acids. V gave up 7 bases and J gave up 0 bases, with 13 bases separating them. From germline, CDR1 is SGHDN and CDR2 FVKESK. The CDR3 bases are TGTGCCAGCAACTCGAAGGGCGGCTCCTACGAGCAGTACTTC. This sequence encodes CASNSKGGSYEQYF.

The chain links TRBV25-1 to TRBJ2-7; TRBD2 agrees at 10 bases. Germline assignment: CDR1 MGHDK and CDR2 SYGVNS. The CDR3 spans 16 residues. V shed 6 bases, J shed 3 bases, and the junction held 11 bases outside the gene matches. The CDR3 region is CASSVGWTSGVYEQYF. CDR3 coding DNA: TGTGCCAGCAGCGTGGGGTGGACTAGCGGCGTCTACGAGCAGTACTTC.

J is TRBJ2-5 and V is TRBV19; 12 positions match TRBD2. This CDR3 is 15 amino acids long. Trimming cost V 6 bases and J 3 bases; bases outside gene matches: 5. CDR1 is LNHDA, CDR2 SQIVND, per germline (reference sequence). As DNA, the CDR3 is TGTGCCAGTAGCATACTAGCGGGAGGCGAAGAGACCCAGTACTTC. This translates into CASSILAGGEETQYF. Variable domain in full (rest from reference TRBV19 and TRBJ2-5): DGGITQSPKYLFRKEGQNVTLSCEQNLNHDAMYWYRQDPGQGLRLIYYSQIVNDFQKGDIAEGYSVSREKKESFPLTVTSAQKNPTAFYLCASSILAGGEETQYFGPGTRLLVL.

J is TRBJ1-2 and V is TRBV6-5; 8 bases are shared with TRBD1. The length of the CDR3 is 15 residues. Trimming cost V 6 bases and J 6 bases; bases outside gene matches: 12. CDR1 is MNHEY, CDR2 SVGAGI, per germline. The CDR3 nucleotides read TGTGCCAGCAGGCCGCAGGGGGCGCAGAAGAATGGCTACACCTTC. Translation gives CASRPQGAQKNGYTF.

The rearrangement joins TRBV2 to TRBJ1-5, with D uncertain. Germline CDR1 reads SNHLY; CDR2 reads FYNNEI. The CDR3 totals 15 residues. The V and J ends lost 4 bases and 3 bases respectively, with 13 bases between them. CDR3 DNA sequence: TGTGCCAGCAGTGGGGGAAGACTGATCAATCAGCCCCAGCATTTT. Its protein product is CASSGGRLINQPQHF. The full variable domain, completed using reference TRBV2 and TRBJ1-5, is EPEVTQTPSHQVTQMGQEVILRCVPISNHLYFYWYRQILGQKVEFLVSFYNNEISEKSEIFDDQFSVERPDGSNFTLKIRSTKLEDSAMYFCASSGGRLINQPQHFGDGTRLSIL.

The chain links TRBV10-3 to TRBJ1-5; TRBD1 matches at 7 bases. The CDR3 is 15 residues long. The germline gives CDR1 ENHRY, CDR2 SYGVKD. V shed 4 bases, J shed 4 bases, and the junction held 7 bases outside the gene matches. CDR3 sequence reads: CAISGTGASNQPQHF. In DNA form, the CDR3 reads TGTGCCATCAGTGGAACAGGGGCGTCTAATCAGCCCCAGCATTTT.

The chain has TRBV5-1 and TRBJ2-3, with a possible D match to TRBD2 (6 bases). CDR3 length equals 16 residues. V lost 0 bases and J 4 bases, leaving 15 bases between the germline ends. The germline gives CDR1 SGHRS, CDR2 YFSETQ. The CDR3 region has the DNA TGCGCCAGCAGCTTGGCCCCAACGGGAGCTTCAGATACGCAGTATTTT. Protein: CASSLAPTGASDTQYF.

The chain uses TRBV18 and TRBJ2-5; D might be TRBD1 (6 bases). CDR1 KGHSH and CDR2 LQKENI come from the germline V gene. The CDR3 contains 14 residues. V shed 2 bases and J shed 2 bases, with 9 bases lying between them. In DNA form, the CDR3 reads TGTGCCAGCTCACCAGGACAGCGACAAGAGACCCAGTACTTC. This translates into CASSPGQRQETQYF.

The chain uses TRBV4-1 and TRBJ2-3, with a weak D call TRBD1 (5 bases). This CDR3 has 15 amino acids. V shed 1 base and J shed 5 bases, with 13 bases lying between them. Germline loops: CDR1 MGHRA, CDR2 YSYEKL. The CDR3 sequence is CASSQGPGKGDTQYF. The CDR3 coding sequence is TGCGCCAGCAGCCAAGGGCCAGGGAAGGGAGATACGCAGTATTTT.

CDR3 loop: CASSPGVGYGYTF. The CDR3 DNA sequence: TGTGCCAGCTCTCCCGGCGTAGGATATGGCTACACCTTC. The chain couples TRBV19 to TRBJ1-2; no reliable D call. Germline loops: CDR1 LNHDA, CDR2 SQIVND (reference sequence). The length of the CDR3 is 13 residues. Trimming left V 9 bases short and J 5 bases short, with 16 bases between.

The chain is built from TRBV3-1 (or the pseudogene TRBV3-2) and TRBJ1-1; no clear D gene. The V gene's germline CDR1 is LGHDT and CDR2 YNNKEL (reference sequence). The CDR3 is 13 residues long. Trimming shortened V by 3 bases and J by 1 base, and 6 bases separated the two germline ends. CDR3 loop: CASSHLGNTEAFF. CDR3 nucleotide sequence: TGTGCCAGCAGCCATCTGGGGAACACTGAAGCTTTCTTT.

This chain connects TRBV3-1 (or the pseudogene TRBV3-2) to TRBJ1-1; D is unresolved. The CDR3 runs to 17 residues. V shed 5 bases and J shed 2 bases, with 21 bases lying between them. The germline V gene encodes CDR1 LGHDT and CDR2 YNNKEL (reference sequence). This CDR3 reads CASSVLGWSPGNTEAFF. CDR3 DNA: TGTGCCAGCAGCGTTCTAGGGTGGTCCCCGGGCAACACTGAAGCTTTCTTT.

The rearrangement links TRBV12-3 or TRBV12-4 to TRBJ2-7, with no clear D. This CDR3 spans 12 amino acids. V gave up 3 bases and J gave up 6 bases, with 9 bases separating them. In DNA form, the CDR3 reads TGTGCCAGCAGTTTTGTGGGTTTCGAGCAGTACTTC. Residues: CASSFVGFEQYF.

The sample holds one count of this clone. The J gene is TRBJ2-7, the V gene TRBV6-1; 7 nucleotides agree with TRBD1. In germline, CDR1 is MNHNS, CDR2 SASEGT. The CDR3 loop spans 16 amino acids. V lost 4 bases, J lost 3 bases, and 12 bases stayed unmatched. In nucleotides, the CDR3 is TGTGCCAGCAGTGCCCGACAGGGTCTAGGGGACTACGAGCAGTACTTC. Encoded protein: CASSARQGLGDYEQYF.

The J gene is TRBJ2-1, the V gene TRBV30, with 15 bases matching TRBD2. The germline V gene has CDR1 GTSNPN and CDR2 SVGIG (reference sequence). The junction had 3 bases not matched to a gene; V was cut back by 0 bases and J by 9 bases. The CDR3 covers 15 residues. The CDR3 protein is CAWSVGLAGGIEQFF. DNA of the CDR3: TGTGCCTGGAGTGTAGGACTAGCGGGAGGGATTGAGCAGTTCTTC.

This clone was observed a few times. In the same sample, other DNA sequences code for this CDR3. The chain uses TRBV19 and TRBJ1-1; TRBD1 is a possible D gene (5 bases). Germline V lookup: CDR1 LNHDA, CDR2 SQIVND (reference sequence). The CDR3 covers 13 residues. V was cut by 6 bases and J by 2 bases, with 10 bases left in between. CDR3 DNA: TGTGCCAGTAGCCCAACAGGAAACACTGAAGCTTTCTTT. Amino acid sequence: CASSPTGNTEAFF.

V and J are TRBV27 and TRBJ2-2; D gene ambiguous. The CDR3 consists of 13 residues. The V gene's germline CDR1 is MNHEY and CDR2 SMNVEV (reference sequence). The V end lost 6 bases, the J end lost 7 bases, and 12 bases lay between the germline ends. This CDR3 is CASSFWAGGELFF. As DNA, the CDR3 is TGTGCCAGCAGCTTCTGGGCTGGCGGGGAGCTGTTTTTT.

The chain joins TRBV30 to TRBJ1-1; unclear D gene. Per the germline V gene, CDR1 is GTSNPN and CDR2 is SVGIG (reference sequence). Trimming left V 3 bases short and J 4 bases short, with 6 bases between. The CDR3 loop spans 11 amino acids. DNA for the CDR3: TGTGCCTGGAGCGTTTTCACTGAAGCTTTCTTT. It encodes CAWSVFTEAFF.

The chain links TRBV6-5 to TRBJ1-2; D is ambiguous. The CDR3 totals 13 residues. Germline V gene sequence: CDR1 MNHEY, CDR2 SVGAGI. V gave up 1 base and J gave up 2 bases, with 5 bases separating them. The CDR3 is CASSYWPNYGYTF. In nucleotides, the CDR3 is TGTGCCAGCAGTTACTGGCCCAACTATGGCTACACCTTC.

The CDR3 here is CASSPQDATNEKLFF. The CDR3 DNA sequence: TGTGCCAGCTCGCCCCAGGATGCAACTAATGAAAAACTGTTTTTT. V gene TRBV18 combines with J gene TRBJ1-4, with D unresolved. Germline V gene lookup returns CDR1 KGHSH and CDR2 LQKENI. CDR3 length: 15 amino acids. V dropped 6 bases and J dropped 0 bases, with 11 bases sitting between them.

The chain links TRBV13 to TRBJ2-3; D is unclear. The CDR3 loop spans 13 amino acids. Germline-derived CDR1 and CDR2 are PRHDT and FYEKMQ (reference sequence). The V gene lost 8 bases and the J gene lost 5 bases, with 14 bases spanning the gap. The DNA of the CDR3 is TGTGCCAGCCTATCGGTGGTCGGAGATACGCAGTATTTT. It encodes CASLSVVGDTQYF.

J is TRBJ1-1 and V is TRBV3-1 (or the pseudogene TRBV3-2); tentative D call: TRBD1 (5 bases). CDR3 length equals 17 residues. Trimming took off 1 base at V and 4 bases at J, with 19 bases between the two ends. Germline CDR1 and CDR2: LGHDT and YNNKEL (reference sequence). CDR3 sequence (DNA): TGTGCCAGCAGCCAAGGATCCTCGGGGTTCGGGGGCACTGAAGCTTTCTTT. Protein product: CASSQGSSGFGGTEAFF.

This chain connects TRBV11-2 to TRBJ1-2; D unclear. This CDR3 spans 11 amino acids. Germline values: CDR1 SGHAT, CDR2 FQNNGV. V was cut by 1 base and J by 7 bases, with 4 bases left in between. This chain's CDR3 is CASSLGGGYTF. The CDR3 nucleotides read TGTGCCAGCAGCTTAGGAGGTGGCTACACCTTC.

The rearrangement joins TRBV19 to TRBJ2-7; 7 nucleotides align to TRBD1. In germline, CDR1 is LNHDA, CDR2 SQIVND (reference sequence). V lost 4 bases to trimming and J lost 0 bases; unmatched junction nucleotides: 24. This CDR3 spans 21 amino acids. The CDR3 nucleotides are TGTGCCAGTAGTAGCAATCCCATGGAGATCTCCGGGACAGTTAGCTCCTACGAGCAGTACTTC. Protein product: CASSSNPMEISGTVSSYEQYF.

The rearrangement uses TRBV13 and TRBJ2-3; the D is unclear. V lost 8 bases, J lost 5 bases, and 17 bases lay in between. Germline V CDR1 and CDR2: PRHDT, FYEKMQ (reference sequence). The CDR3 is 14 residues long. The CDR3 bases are TGTGCCAGCGGCCGGGCCGGCAAGAGAGATACGCAGTATTTT. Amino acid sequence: CASGRAGKRDTQYF.